Presented here are 20 T cell receptor beta chains from one specimen sequenced in a study of cytomegalovirus exposure and HLA in healthy donors. A multiplex PCR was run with 60 Vbeta primers and 13 Jbeta primers. The table came from immunoSEQ multiplex PCR; TCRdb's copy has only in-frame clones and leaves some out. This table has approximately 160,000 clones, about 71% appearing once. Sequencing was carried out using PBMCs. These TCRs come from a man in his fifties in good health and CMV-seronegative.

V usage is TRBV6-5 and J usage is TRBJ2-7; perhaps TRBD1 as D (5 bases). V was trimmed by 2 bases and J by 3 bases, leaving 8 bases between them. CDR3 length: 13 residues. Per germline, CDR1 MNHEY and CDR2 SVGAGI. CDR3 region: CASSYTQGYEQYF. The CDR3 DNA reads TGTGCCAGCAGTTACACGCAGGGCTACGAGCAGTACTTC.

This clone occurred a few times. This rearrangement joins TRBV19 to TRBJ1-5, with D maybe TRBD1 (6 bases). CDR1 and CDR2 from the germline V gene are LNHDA and SQIVND (reference sequence). Trimming stripped 6 bases from V and 2 bases from J, with 14 bases between. The CDR3 length is 15 residues. DNA for the CDR3: TGTGCCAGTAGAACAGGGTCCGGTGGCAATCAGCCCCAGCATTTT. Protein sequence: CASRTGSGGNQPQHF.

The chain employs TRBV5-1 and TRBJ2-7, with 12 bases matching TRBD2. CDR3 size: 16 residues. Germline assignment: CDR1 SGHRS and CDR2 YFSETQ. V dropped 7 bases and J dropped 3; count of bases not matched to a gene: 11. The CDR3 nucleotides are TGCGCCAGCCGGACTAGCGGGGCAAGTAACGGCTACGAGCAGTACTTC. The encoded protein is CASRTSGASNGYEQYF.

The chain has TRBV19 and TRBJ2-7; weak D call: TRBD1 (7 bases). CDR3 length equals 14 residues. V was shortened by 3 bases and J by 4 bases, with 13 bases between the two germline ends. Germline V lookup: CDR1 LNHDA, CDR2 SQIVND (reference sequence). The chain's CDR3 is CASSIARGVYEQYF. Here the CDR3 DNA reads TGTGCCAGTAGTATCGCCAGGGGGGTATACGAGCAGTACTTC. Drawing the rest from reference TRBV19 and TRBJ2-7, the complete variable domain is DGGITQSPKYLFRKEGQNVTLSCEQNLNHDAMYWYRQDPGQGLRLIYYSQIVNDFQKGDIAEGYSVSREKKESFPLTVTSAQKNPTAFYLCASSIARGVYEQYFGPGTRLTVT.

This sequence joins TRBV19 and TRBJ1-1; 7 bases agree with TRBD1. V lost 7 bases to trimming and J lost 3 bases; unmatched junction nucleotides: 5. The CDR3 covers 13 residues. Looked up from germline, CDR1 is LNHDA and CDR2 is SQIVND (reference sequence). CDR3 coding DNA: TGTGCCAGTAAGCCCACAGGGGACACTGAAGCTTTCTTT. Residues: CASKPTGDTEAFF.

This chain connects TRBV7-2 to TRBJ1-2; D unresolved. CDR3 length equals 13 residues. Germline V gives CDR1 SGHTA, CDR2 FQGNSA. V was pared by 5 bases and J by 4 bases, with 11 bases between. This CDR3 reads CASSRESGYGYTF. In DNA, the CDR3 is TGTGCCAGCAGCAGAGAGTCAGGCTATGGCTACACCTTC.

Comments on this clone: This CDR3 is also generated by other DNA sequences in the sample. The V call is TRBV18, the J call TRBJ1-1; TRBD1 agrees at 7 bases. After removal of 4 bases from V and 3 bases from J, the junction contained 2 bases not matched to a gene. The CDR3 is 13 residues long. Germline V lookup: CDR1 KGHSH, CDR2 LQKENI. The CDR3 sequence is CASSHGTDTEAFF. Here the CDR3 DNA reads TGTGCCAGCTCACACGGGACAGACACTGAAGCTTTCTTT.

The chain carries TRBV10-3 and TRBJ2-3; TRBD1 matches 10 bases. V was clipped by 10 bases and J by 3 bases; unmatched bases: 7. Germline CDR1 reads ENHRY; CDR2 reads SYGVKD. The CDR3 is 14 residues long. CDR3 DNA sequence: TGTGCCACCCGACAGGGGGCGCCTACAGATACGCAGTATTTT. This gives the protein CATRQGAPTDTQYF.

V usage is TRBV25-1 and J usage is TRBJ1-5; the match to TRBD1 covers 8 bases. Germline V gene data show CDR1 as MGHDK and CDR2 as SYGVNS. J lost 5 bases, V lost 3 bases, and 6 bases had no gene match. This CDR3 comprises 15 residues. The CDR3 coding sequence is TGTGCCAGCAGTGACTCGGACAGGGTCTATCAGCCCCAGCATTTT. Residues: CASSDSDRVYQPQHF. Complete variable domain (other parts from reference TRBV25-1 and TRBJ1-5): EADIYQTPRYLVIGTGKKITLECSQTMGHDKMYWYQQDPGMELHLIHYSYGVNSTEKGDLSSESTVSRIRTEHFPLTLESARPSHTSQYLCASSDSDRVYQPQHFGDGTRLSIL.

The chain's CDR3 is CASSTGQGAIGSGELFF. For the CDR3, the DNA is TGTGCCAGCAGTACTGGACAGGGGGCGATAGGTAGCGGGGAGCTGTTTTTT. The chain carries TRBV25-1 and TRBJ2-2; TRBD1 aligns across 11 bases. The CDR3 is 17 residues long. The V gene end was trimmed by 5 bases and the J gene end by 7 bases; junction bases not matched to a gene: 12. From germline, CDR1 is MGHDK and CDR2 SYGVNS. Full variable domain (rest looked up from reference TRBV25-1 and TRBJ2-2): EADIYQTPRYLVIGTGKKITLECSQTMGHDKMYWYQQDPGMELHLIHYSYGVNSTEKGDLSSESTVSRIRTEHFPLTLESARPSHTSQYLCASSTGQGAIGSGELFFGEGSRLTVL.

The rearrangement uses TRBV4-2 and TRBJ2-7, with 8 bases matching TRBD1. CDR3 length: 16 amino acids. The germline V gene encodes CDR1 LGHNA and CDR2 YNFKEQ. The trim removed 0 bases at V and 6 bases at J, leaving 10 bases unmatched. CDR3: CASSQEPQGASSEQYF. The CDR3 nucleotides read TGTGCCAGCAGCCAAGAGCCCCAGGGGGCCTCTAGCGAGCAGTACTTC.

In its sample, this clone was seen a few times. The chain recombines TRBV4-2 with TRBJ1-2, with no clear D. V dropped 2 bases and J dropped 5 bases, with 9 bases sitting between them. CDR3 length equals 13 residues. Germline V CDR1 and CDR2: LGHNA, YNFKEQ. In DNA form, the CDR3 reads TGTGCCAGCAGCCAACGACAAGAGTATGGCTACACCTTC. Translation gives CASSQRQEYGYTF.

The rearrangement joins TRBV10-3 to TRBJ1-5; D is ambiguous. The V end was cut by 10 bases, the J end by 4 bases, with 11 bases between. Germline CDR1 ENHRY, CDR2 SYGVKD. CDR3 length equals 12 residues. The CDR3 protein is CATTAGNQPQHF. The CDR3 nucleotides are TGTGCCACAACAGCCGGAAATCAGCCCCAGCATTTT.

This clone was seen only a few times. It is unclear where the CDR3 begins or ends on the DNA, so no DNA is shown, and the CDR3 is as TCRdb lists it. V and J are TRBV21-1 and TRBJ1-1; whether TRBD1, the table's D call, matches the DNA was not checked. TRBV21-1 is assigned pseudogene status. The CDR3 comprises 16 residues, both ends counted. CDR3 loop: CASSKGWGLGNTEAFF.

This chain uses TRBV18 with TRBJ1-6, with D unclear. This CDR3 contains 17 residues. The germline V gene has CDR1 KGHSH and CDR2 LQKENI. The germline V and J ends were trimmed by 3 bases and 0 bases, with 12 bases remaining between them. The DNA for the CDR3 is TGTGCCAGCTCACCCCCCGGCGGTGCCTCCTATAATTCACCCCTCCACTTT. It encodes CASSPPGGASYNSPLHF.

This chain uses TRBV6-6 with TRBJ1-2; 7 nucleotides line up with TRBD1. V was pared by 3 bases and J by 4 bases, with 11 bases of the junction left unmatched. CDR1 MNHNY and CDR2 SVGAGI come from the germline V gene (reference sequence). This CDR3 spans 16 amino acids. The CDR3 is CASSYSEFWDSYGYTF. The CDR3 DNA is TGTGCCAGCAGTTATTCCGAATTTTGGGACAGCTATGGCTACACCTTC.

Only a few counts were recorded for this clone. The J gene is TRBJ2-1, the V gene TRBV5-1; 8 positions match TRBD1. The CDR3 loop spans 15 amino acids. Germline V lookup: CDR1 SGHRS, CDR2 YFSETQ. Trimming removed 1 base from V and 7 bases from J; junction bases left unmatched: 7. CDR3 in DNA: TGCGCCAGCAGCTTGCTGGCAGGGGGCAAGAATGAGCAGTTCTTC. Its translation: CASSLLAGGKNEQFF. Full variable domain (missing parts from reference TRBV5-1 and TRBJ2-1): KAGVTQTPRYLIKTRGQQVTLSCSPISGHRSVSWYQQTPGQGLQFLFEYFSETQRNKGNFPGRFSGRQFSNSRSEMNVSTLELGDSALYLCASSLLAGGKNEQFFGPGTRLTVL.

The chain has TRBV6-6 and TRBJ1-2, with 11 bases identical to TRBD1. The V gene end was trimmed by 6 bases and the J gene end by 10 bases; junction bases not matched to a gene: 7. CDR3 length equals 13 residues. Germline assignment: CDR1 MNHNY and CDR2 SVGAGI (reference sequence). The CDR3 loop reads CASSLGQGGPYTF. The CDR3 bases are TGTGCCAGCAGCCTGGGACAGGGGGGCCCCTACACCTTC.

V is TRBV29-1 and J is TRBJ2-4, with TRBD1 identical over 11 bases. Germline CDR1 reads SQVTM; CDR2 reads ANQGSEA. Trimming at V came to 6 bases and at J to 2 bases, leaving 6 bases not matched to a gene. This CDR3 comprises 15 residues. The DNA of the CDR3 is TGCAGCGTAGTGGACAGGGGGCTTCCCAAAAACATTCAGTACTTC. Translated: CSVVDRGLPKNIQYF.

The rearrangement links TRBV2 to TRBJ2-3; no definite D call. V lost 4 bases, J lost 0 bases, and 8 bases lay in between. The germline V gene encodes CDR1 SNHLY and CDR2 FYNNEI. The CDR3 runs to 14 residues. The CDR3 is CASSVPRSTDTQYF. The CDR3 nucleotides read TGTGCCAGCAGTGTGCCCCGGAGCACAGATACGCAGTATTTT.